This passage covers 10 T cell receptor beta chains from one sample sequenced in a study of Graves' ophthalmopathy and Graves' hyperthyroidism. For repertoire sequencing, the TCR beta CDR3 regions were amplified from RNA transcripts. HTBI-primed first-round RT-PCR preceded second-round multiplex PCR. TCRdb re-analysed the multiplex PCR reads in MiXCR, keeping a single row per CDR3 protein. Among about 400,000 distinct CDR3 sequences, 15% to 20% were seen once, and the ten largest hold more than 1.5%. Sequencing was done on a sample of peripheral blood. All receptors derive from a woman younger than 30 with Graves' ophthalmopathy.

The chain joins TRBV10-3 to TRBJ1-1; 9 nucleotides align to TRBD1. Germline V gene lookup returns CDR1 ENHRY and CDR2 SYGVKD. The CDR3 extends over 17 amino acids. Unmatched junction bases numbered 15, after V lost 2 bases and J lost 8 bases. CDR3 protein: CAISERASPGQGDEAFF. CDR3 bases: TGTGCCATCAGTGAGAGGGCTTCGCCGGGACAGGGTGACGAAGCTTTCTTT.

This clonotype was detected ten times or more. The CDR3 nucleotides are TGCGCCAGCAGCGTGACAGGGTTGGATACGCAGTATTTT. Translating gives CASSVTGLDTQYF. The rearrangement links TRBV5-1 to TRBJ2-3, with 7 bases matching TRBD1. The germline CDR1 and CDR2 sequences are SGHRS and YFSETQ. The V gene end was trimmed by 4 bases and the J gene end by 6 bases; junction bases not matched to a gene: 5. The CDR3 totals 13 residues.

This CDR3 is CASRFRDETQYF. In nucleotides, the CDR3 is TGTGCCAGCAGATTTAGGGATGAGACCCAGTACTTC. The V gene is TRBV28, the J gene TRBJ2-5, with no clear D. V lost 6 bases and J lost 5, with 10 bases in between. Germline assignment: CDR1 MDHEN and CDR2 SYDVKM. This CDR3 comprises 12 residues.

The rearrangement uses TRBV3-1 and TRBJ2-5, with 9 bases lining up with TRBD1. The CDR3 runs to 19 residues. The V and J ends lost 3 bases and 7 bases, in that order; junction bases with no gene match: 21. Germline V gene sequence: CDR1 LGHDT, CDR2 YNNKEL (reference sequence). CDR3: CASSHKMPPRQGVAGTQYF. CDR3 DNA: TGTGCCAGCAGCCACAAGATGCCCCCACGACAGGGGGTGGCTGGGACCCAGTACTTC.

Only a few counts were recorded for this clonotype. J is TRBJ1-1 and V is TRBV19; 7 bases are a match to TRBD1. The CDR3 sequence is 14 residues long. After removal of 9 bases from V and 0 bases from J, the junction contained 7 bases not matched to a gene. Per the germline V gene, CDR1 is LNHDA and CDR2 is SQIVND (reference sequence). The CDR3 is CASRHGQVNTEAFF. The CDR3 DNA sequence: TGTGCCAGCCGACACGGACAGGTGAACACTGAAGCTTTCTTT.

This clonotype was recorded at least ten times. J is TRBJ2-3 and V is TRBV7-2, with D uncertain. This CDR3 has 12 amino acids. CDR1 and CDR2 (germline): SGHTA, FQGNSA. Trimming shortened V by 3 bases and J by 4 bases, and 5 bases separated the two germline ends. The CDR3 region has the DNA TGTGCCAGCAGCTTGTGGGCAGATACGCAGTATTTT. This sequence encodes CASSLWADTQYF. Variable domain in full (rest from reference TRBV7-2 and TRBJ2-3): GAGVSQSPSNKVTEKGKDVELRCDPISGHTALYWYRQSLGQGLEFLIYFQGNSAPDKSGLPSDRFSAERTGGSVSTLTIQRTQQEDSAVYLCASSLWADTQYFGPGTRLTVL.

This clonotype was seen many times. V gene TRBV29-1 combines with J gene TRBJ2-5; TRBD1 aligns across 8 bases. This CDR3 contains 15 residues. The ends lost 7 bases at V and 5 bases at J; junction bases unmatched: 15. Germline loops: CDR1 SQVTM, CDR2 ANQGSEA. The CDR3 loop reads CSAGDRNTPGETQYF. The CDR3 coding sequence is TGCAGCGCGGGGGACAGGAATACTCCGGGGGAGACCCAGTACTTC.

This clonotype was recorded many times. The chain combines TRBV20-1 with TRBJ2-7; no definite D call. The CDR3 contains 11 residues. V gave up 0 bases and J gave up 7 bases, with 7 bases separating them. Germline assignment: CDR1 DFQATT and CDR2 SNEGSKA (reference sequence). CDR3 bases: TGCAGTGCTAGAGATGTGGGAGAGCAGTACTTC. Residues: CSARDVGEQYF.

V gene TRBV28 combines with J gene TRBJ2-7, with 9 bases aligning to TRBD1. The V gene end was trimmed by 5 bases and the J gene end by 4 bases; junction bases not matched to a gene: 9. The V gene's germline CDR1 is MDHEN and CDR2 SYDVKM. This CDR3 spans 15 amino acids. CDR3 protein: CASSIYRGRKYEQYF. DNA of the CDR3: TGTGCCAGCAGTATATACAGGGGGCGCAAATACGAGCAGTACTTC.

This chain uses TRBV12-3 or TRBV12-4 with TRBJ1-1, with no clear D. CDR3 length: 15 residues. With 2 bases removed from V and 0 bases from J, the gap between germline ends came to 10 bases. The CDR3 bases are TGTGCCAGCAGTTTAAGAGGTTCGATGAACACTGAAGCTTTCTTT. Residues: CASSLRGSMNTEAFF.